Below, 13 T cell receptor beta chains from the same sample are listed, as sequenced in a study of CD8+ T cells in alopecia areata. Documented treatment: oral pan-JAK inhibitor, 5-10 mg twice daily. RNA extraction was followed by reverse transcription into cDNA, which acted as the sequencing template. TCRdb keeps only in-frame clones here, not all; method: immunoSEQ multiplex PCR. The sample carries 150,000 to 200,000 clones, 50% to 70% recorded once. Sequences were derived from CD4+ T cells sorted from blood, sampled between weeks 47 and 50, from a patient treated with tofacitinib. Receptor source: a human donor with alopecia areata.

J is TRBJ2-1 and V is TRBV11-3; 16 bases are shared with TRBD2. The CDR3 is 18 amino acids. V lost 1 base and J lost 7; bases outside the gene matches: 7. The germline V gene encodes CDR1 SGHNT and CDR2 YENEEA. The CDR3 bases are TGTGCCAGCAGCTTAGTGGGACTAGCGGGGGGGCCTGGGAATGAGCAGTTCTTC. The encoded protein is CASSLVGLAGGPGNEQFF.

The chain uses TRBV29-1 and TRBJ2-2; possible D gene TRBD2, 5 bases. The CDR3 has 13 residues. Trimming cost V 7 bases and J 2 bases, with 11 bases left between them. Germline values: CDR1 SQVTM, CDR2 ANQGSEA. Written as DNA, the CDR3 is TGCAGCGCGGGGTTGGGAAACACCGGGGAGCTGTTTTTT. The encoded protein is CSAGLGNTGELFF.

This clone appeared a few times. The rearrangement joins TRBV2 to TRBJ2-7; the match to TRBD2 covers 10 bases. Germline trimming cut 7 bases from V and 4 bases from J; bases unmatched to any gene: 10. The germline V gene encodes CDR1 SNHLY and CDR2 FYNNEI. CDR3 length: 15 residues. The DNA of the CDR3 is TGTGCCAGCAACGAAGGGCTAGCGGGGGAGTACGAGCAGTACTTC. This encodes CASNEGLAGEYEQYF.

This chain uses TRBV2 with TRBJ2-1; 7 nucleotides match TRBD2. This CDR3 contains 14 residues. J was trimmed by 7 bases and V by 1 base; bases with no gene match: 4. CDR1 is SNHLY and CDR2 is FYNNEI in the germline V gene. The CDR3 here is CASSEGLAENEQFF. The DNA for the CDR3 is TGTGCCAGCAGTGAAGGGCTAGCGGAGAATGAGCAGTTCTTC.

The J gene is TRBJ1-1, the V gene TRBV30, with D possibly TRBD1 on 5 matching bases. The CDR3 spans 12 residues. The V end lost 2 bases, the J end lost 4 bases, and 8 bases lay between the germline ends. Germline-derived CDR1 and CDR2 are GTSNPN and SVGIG (reference sequence). The CDR3 DNA follows: TGTGCCTGGAGTAGAAGGGGCACTGAAGCTTTCTTT. This codes for CAWSRRGTEAFF.

The chain carries TRBV27 and TRBJ1-4, with D hard to call. V lost 5 bases and J 5 bases, leaving 12 bases between the germline ends. The length of the CDR3 is 14 residues. CDR1 MNHEY and CDR2 SMNVEV come from the germline V gene (reference sequence). CDR3 bases: TGTGCCAGCAGTCTCCCGGGCGCGAATGAAAAACTGTTTTTT. As protein: CASSLPGANEKLFF.

This chain uses TRBV30 with TRBJ2-2, with D possibly matching TRBD2 (5 bases). The CDR3 contains 14 residues. CDR1 and CDR2 from the germline V gene are GTSNPN and SVGIG (reference sequence). V shed 1 base and J shed 3 bases, with 9 bases lying between them. The DNA of the CDR3 is TGTGCCTGGAGTGGAGGGAGCTACACCGGGGAGCTGTTTTTT. It translates to CAWSGGSYTGELFF.

This clone showed up just a few times. The chain couples TRBV19 to TRBJ1-5; 9 bases match TRBD1. Germline loops: CDR1 LNHDA, CDR2 SQIVND (reference sequence). This CDR3 comprises 16 residues. V shed 6 bases and J 1 base; nucleotides not matched to a gene: 7. This chain's CDR3 is CASSYRGRGSNQPQHF. Here the CDR3 DNA reads TGTGCCAGTAGCTACAGGGGGCGCGGGAGCAATCAGCCCCAGCATTTT. Drawing the rest from reference TRBV19 and TRBJ1-5, the complete variable domain is DGGITQSPKYLFRKEGQNVTLSCEQNLNHDAMYWYRQDPGQGLRLIYYSQIVNDFQKGDIAEGYSVSREKKESFPLTVTSAQKNPTAFYLCASSYRGRGSNQPQHFGDGTRLSIL.

This clone showed up just a few times. The rearrangement uses TRBV5-6 and TRBJ2-6; no clear D. V lost 4 bases to trimming and J lost 2 bases, with 10 bases between them. Germline V lookup: CDR1 SGHDT, CDR2 YYEEEE. The CDR3 covers 15 residues. In DNA form, the CDR3 reads TGTGCCAGCAGCGTCGGGTTCACTGGGGCCAACGTCCTGACTTTC. This encodes CASSVGFTGANVLTF.

This sequence joins TRBV19 and TRBJ2-5, with D maybe TRBD2 (6 bases). The CDR3 sequence is 13 residues long. Germline V gene lookup returns CDR1 LNHDA and CDR2 SQIVND (reference sequence). V shed 6 bases and J shed 0 bases, with 8 bases lying between them. CDR3 DNA sequence: TGTGCCAGTAGCGGACTATACCAAGAGACCCAGTACTTC. Translation: CASSGLYQETQYF.

This clone turned up a few times. The chain uses TRBV19 and TRBJ1-1; perhaps TRBD1 as D (6 bases). CDR1 and CDR2 from the germline V gene are LNHDA and SQIVND (reference sequence). The CDR3 has 16 residues. V was cut by 5 bases and J by 4 bases, with 20 bases left in between. This CDR3 reads CASSDSRRGFSTEAFF. DNA for the CDR3: TGTGCCAGTAGTGATTCCCGCAGGGGTTTTAGCACTGAAGCTTTCTTT.

The chain couples TRBV7-8 to TRBJ2-4, with TRBD1 matching 7 bases. Germline CDR1 SGHVS, CDR2 FQNEAQ. V dropped 3 bases and J dropped 4; count of bases not matched to a gene: 9. The CDR3 is made up of 16 amino acids. The CDR3 spells CASSFLAGTEKNIQYF. The CDR3 DNA reads TGTGCCAGCAGCTTCCTCGCCGGGACAGAAAAAAACATTCAGTACTTC.

The chain carries TRBV6-6 and TRBJ1-1; D perhaps matches TRBD1 (5 bases). Per germline, CDR1 MNHNY and CDR2 SVGAGI (reference sequence). The CDR3 loop spans 11 amino acids. Trimming took off 7 bases at V and 9 bases at J, with 12 bases between the two ends. The CDR3 DNA sequence: TGTGCCAGCACCGACGGGGGGAAAGCTTTCTTT. It encodes CASTDGGKAFF.